Each of the 4 T cell receptor beta chains below was sequenced from the same sample in a study of T cell repertoires in cytomegalovirus infection (dated by TCRdb to about 2019). Sequenced on an Illumina HiSeq 1500. TCRdb trimmed public reads at Q25 via fastp, called clones via MiXCR and kept in-frame beta chains. Each entry merges the rows of one CDR3 protein and shows their most common DNA and genes. This sample is represented by under 850,000 distinct CDR3 sequences; 30% to 35% of them were singletons. Of the sample, approximately 18% falls within the top ten clones. These receptors have no identified antigens. The treatment or condition label here, explained by the study, means: in vitro stimulation with specific CMV peptide epitopes to enrich CMV-specific T cells. Source: cultured PBMCs, taken from culture after CMV antigen stimulation. The receptors originated from a human donor in good health (CMV status not recorded). Some clones in this sample may be carry-over from other donors' samples.

This clonotype was seen ten or more times. The rearrangement links TRBV7-8 to TRBJ2-2; possible D gene TRBD2, 5 bases. From germline, CDR1 is SGHVS and CDR2 FQNEAQ. Trimming pared 7 bases from V and 0 bases from J, leaving 15 bases between. This CDR3 comprises 16 residues. The CDR3 loop reads CASTLSGLSNTGELFF. The CDR3, as DNA: TGTGCCAGCACCCTATCAGGACTTTCGAACACCGGGGAGCTGTTTTTT.

This clonotype was detected only a few times. The chain is built from TRBV7-8 and TRBJ1-2; TRBD1 matches 7 bases. With 4 bases clipped from V and 7 bases from J, the junction kept 15 bases outside the gene matches. This CDR3 spans 16 amino acids. Germline loops: CDR1 SGHVS, CDR2 FQNEAQ. Here the CDR3 reads CASSSREAGGDSGYTF. DNA of the CDR3: TGTGCCAGCAGCTCCCGGGAGGCAGGGGGGGATAGTGGCTACACCTTC.

V is TRBV14 and J is TRBJ2-7; possible D gene TRBD1, 6 bases. In germline, CDR1 is SGHDN, CDR2 FVKESK. The CDR3 runs 14 residues. V lost 4 bases and J 6 bases, leaving 16 bases between the germline ends. The CDR3 spells CASSLLYRVGEQYF. In nucleotides, the CDR3 is TGTGCCAGCAGCCTACTGTACAGGGTCGGCGAGCAGTACTTC.

This clonotype turned up a few times. The rearrangement joins TRBV7-8 to TRBJ2-1; D remains unclear. Germline V gene sequence: CDR1 SGHVS, CDR2 FQNEAQ. V was shortened by 1 base and J by 5 bases, with 9 bases between the two germline ends. This CDR3 has 14 residues. CDR3 in amino acids: CASSLVRSDNEQFF. CDR3 sequence (DNA): TGTGCCAGCAGCTTAGTAAGGAGCGACAATGAGCAGTTCTTC.